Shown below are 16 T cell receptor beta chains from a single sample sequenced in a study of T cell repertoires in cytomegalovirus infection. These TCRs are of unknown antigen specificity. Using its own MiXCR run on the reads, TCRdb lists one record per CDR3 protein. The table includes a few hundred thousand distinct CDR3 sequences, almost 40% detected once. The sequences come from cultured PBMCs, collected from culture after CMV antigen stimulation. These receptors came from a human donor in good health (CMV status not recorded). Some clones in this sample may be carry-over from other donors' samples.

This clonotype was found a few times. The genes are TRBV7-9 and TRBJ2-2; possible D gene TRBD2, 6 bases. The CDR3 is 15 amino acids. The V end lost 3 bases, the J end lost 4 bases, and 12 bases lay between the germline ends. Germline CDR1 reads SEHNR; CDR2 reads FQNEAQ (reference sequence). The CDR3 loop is CASSFGGSGTGELFF. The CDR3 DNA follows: TGTGCCAGCAGCTTTGGGGGGAGTGGCACCGGGGAGCTGTTTTTT.

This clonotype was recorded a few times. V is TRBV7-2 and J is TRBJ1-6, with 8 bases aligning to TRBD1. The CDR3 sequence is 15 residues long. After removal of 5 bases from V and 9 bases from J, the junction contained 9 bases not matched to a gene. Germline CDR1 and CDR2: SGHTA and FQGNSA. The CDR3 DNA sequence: TGTGCCAGCAGCCTATTTATGGACAGGGTTTCACCCCTCCACTTT. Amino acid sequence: CASSLFMDRVSPLHF.

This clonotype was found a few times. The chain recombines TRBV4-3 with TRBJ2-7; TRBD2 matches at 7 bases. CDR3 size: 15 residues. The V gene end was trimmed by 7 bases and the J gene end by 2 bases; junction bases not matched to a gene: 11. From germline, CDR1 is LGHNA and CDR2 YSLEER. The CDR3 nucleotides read TGCGCCAGCAAACCCAGCGGGGCGCAGCCCTACGAGCAGTACTTC. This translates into CASKPSGAQPYEQYF.

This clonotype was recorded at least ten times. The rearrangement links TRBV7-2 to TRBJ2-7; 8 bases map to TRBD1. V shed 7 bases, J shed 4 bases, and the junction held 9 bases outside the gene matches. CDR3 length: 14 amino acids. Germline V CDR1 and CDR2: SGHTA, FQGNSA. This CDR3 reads CASTAGGSVYEQYF. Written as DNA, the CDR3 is TGTGCCAGCACCGCAGGGGGCTCAGTTTACGAGCAGTACTTC. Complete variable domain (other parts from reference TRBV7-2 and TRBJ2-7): GAGVSQSPSNKVTEKGKDVELRCDPISGHTALYWYRQSLGQGLEFLIYFQGNSAPDKSGLPSDRFSAERTGGSVSTLTIQRTQQEDSAVYLCASTAGGSVYEQYFGPGTRLTVT.

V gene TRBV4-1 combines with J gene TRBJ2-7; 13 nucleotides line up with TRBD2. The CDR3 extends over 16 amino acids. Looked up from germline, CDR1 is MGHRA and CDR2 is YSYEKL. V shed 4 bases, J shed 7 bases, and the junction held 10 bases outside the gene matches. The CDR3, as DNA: TGCGCCAGCAGCCTGGCCCTGGGACTAGCGGGACGAGAGCAGTACTTC. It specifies CASSLALGLAGREQYF.

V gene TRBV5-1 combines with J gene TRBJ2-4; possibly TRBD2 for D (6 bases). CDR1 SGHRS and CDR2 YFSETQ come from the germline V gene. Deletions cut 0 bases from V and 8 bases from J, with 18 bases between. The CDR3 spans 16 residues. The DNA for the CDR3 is TGCGCCAGCAGCTTGGAGCCTTCCCTGGGGGGACACATTCAGTACTTC. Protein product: CASSLEPSLGGHIQYF.

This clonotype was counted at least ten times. CDR3 bases: TGTGCCAGCAGCTTTCAGGGCACAGATACGCAGTATTTT. It translates to CASSFQGTDTQYF. V usage is TRBV7-2 and J usage is TRBJ2-3; D gene unclear. Germline V CDR1 and CDR2: SGHTA, FQGNSA. This CDR3 comprises 13 residues. V dropped 3 bases and J dropped 1 base, with 5 bases sitting between them.

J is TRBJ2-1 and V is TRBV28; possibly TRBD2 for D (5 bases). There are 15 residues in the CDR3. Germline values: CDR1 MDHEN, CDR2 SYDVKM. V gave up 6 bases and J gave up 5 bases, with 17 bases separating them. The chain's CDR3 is CASSDIREKNNEQFF. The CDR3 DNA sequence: TGTGCCAGCAGCGATATAAGGGAGAAGAACAATGAGCAGTTCTTC. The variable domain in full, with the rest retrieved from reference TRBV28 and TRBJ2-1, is DVKVTQSSRYLVKRTGEKVFLECVQDMDHENMFWYRQDPGLGLRLIYFSYDVKMKEKGDIPEGYSVSREKKERFSLILESASTNQTSMYLCASSDIREKNNEQFFGPGTRLTVL.

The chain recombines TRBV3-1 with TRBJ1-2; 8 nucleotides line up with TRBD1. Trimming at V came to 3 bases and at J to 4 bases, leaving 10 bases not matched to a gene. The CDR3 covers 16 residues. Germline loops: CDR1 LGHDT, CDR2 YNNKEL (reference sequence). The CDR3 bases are TGTGCCAGCAGCCACCTAGGACAGGGTCGGTCCTATGGCTACACCTTC. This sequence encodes CASSHLGQGRSYGYTF.

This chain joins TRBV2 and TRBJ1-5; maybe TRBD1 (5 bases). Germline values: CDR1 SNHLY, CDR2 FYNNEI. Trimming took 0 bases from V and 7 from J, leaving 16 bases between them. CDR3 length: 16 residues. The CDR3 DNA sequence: TGTGCCAGCAGTGAAGCGCTTACAGGCCTAAGCCAGCCCCAGCATTTT. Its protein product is CASSEALTGLSQPQHF. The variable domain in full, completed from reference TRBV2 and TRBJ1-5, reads EPEVTQTPSHQVTQMGQEVILRCVPISNHLYFYWYRQILGQKVEFLVSFYNNEISEKSEIFDDQFSVERPDGSNFTLKIRSTKLEDSAMYFCASSEALTGLSQPQHFGDGTRLSIL.

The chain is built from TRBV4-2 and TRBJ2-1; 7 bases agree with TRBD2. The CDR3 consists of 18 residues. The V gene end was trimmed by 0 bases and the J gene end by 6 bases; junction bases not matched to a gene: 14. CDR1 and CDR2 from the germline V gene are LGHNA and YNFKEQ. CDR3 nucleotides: TGTGCCAGCAGCCAAGATCCGGTTAGCGGGCTTGGGTTCAATGAGCAGTTCTTC. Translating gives CASSQDPVSGLGFNEQFF.

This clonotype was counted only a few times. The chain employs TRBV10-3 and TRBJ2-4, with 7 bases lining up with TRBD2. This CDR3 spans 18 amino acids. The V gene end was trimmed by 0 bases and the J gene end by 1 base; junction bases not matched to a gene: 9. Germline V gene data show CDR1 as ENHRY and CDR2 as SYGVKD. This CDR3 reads CAISESNGGRAAKNIQYF. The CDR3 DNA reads TGTGCCATCAGTGAGTCGAATGGAGGGAGGGCGGCCAAAAACATTCAGTACTTC.

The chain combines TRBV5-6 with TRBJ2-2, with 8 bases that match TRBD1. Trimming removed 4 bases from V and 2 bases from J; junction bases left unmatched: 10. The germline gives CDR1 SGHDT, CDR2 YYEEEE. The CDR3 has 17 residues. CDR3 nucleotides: TGTGCCAGCAGCCAAGGACAGGGCCTACTCAACACCGGGGAGCTGTTTTTT. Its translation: CASSQGQGLLNTGELFF.

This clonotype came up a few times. In nucleotides, the CDR3 is TGTGCCAGCAGCTTAGCGCTTTGGGGGCTAGGGGGCTACACCTTC. Translating it yields CASSLALWGLGGYTF. The chain carries TRBV7-2 and TRBJ1-2, with D possibly matching TRBD1 (6 bases). V was cut by 0 bases and J by 8 bases, with 16 bases left in between. The CDR3 has 15 residues. Per the germline V gene, CDR1 is SGHTA and CDR2 is FQGNSA.

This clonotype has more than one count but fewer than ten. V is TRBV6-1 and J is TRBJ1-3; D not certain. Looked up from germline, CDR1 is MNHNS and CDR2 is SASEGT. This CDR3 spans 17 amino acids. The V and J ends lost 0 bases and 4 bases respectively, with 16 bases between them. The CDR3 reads CASSEAVAGGTGNTIYF. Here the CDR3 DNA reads TGTGCCAGCAGTGAAGCTGTGGCAGGAGGCACGGGAAACACCATATATTTT.

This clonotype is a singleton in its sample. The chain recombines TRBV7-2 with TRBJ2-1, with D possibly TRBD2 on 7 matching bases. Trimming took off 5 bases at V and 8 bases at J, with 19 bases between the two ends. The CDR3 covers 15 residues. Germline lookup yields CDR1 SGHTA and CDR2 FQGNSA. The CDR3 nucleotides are TGTGCCAGCAGCCCCCCGAGGGGGGGGGCGTATGAGCAGTTCTTC. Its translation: CASSPPRGGAYEQFF.